These 8 T cell receptor beta chains originate from one sample sequenced in a study of T-cell reconstitution after alpha-beta-depleted transplantation in children. During its preparation, the TCRbeta library received unique molecular identifiers. TCRdb reprocessed the PCR reads with MiXCR, giving one entry per CDR3 protein. This sample has some 310,000 distinct CDR3 sequences; over 20% occur once, and the top ten carry 11%. The sample in question was PBMCs, mostly from graft donor cells, obtained 180 days after TCRalphabeta/CD19-depleted stem cell transplant. The receptors stem from a male patient between 5 and 17 years old who had a stem cell transplant for acute lymphoblastic leukemia, so the T cells may come from the graft donor.

This clonotype has more than one count but fewer than ten. The chain is built from TRBV12-3 or TRBV12-4 and TRBJ2-2; D is ambiguous. The V end lost 5 bases, the J end lost 5 bases, and 12 bases lay between the germline ends. This CDR3 comprises 14 residues. As DNA, the CDR3 is TGTGCCAGCAGTCTGACCCCCACTACCGGGGAGCTGTTTTTT. Translated, it gives CASSLTPTTGELFF.

This clonotype appeared a few times. The CDR3 DNA reads as TGTGCCAGCAGCCATCCTCGGGGGCGGCAGTACTTC. Residues: CASSHPRGRQYF. The V and J genes are TRBV16 and TRBJ2-7; possibly TRBD1 or TRBD2 for D (6 bases each). V lost 3 bases and J lost 9, with 12 bases in between. This CDR3 is built from 12 residues. Germline V gene sequence: CDR1 KGHSY, CDR2 FQNENV.

This clonotype was seen more than once but under ten times. V gene TRBV2 combines with J gene TRBJ2-7; no firm D call. V shed 11 bases and J shed 2 bases, with 13 bases lying between them. This CDR3 is built from 12 residues. Germline V gene lookup returns CDR1 SNHLY and CDR2 FYNNEI. The CDR3 sequence: CAPLANPYEQYF. DNA of the CDR3: TGTGCCCCCCTGGCGAATCCCTACGAGCAGTACTTC.

The table lists this clonotype with a few counts. The chain joins TRBV12-3 or TRBV12-4 to TRBJ2-1; the match to TRBD2 covers 14 bases. J was trimmed by 15 bases and V by 3 bases; bases with no gene match: 4. This CDR3 has 13 amino acids. CDR3 sequence: CASSFGTSGSPFF. CDR3 nucleotides: TGTGCCAGCAGTTTTGGGACTAGCGGGAGTCCGTTCTTC.

This clonotype was detected a few times. The chain uses TRBV6-1 and TRBJ2-7; D is unclear. Per the germline V gene, CDR1 is MNHNS and CDR2 is SASEGT. The CDR3 sequence is 12 residues long. The V end was cut by 5 bases, the J end by 0 bases, with 5 bases between. In DNA, the CDR3 is TGTGCCAGCAGTCGCCACTCCTACGAGCAGTACTTC. Its translation: CASSRHSYEQYF.

This clonotype has a handful of counts. The chain has TRBV12-3 or TRBV12-4 and TRBJ2-3; D is perhaps TRBD2 (5 bases). Trimming removed 1 base at V and 5 bases at J, with 10 bases between. The CDR3 loop spans 14 amino acids. The CDR3 sequence is CASSLEIGGDTQYF. In DNA, the CDR3 is TGTGCCAGCAGTTTAGAGATTGGAGGAGATACGCAGTATTTT.

The chain combines TRBV7-8 with TRBJ1-1; D is unclear. Germline loops: CDR1 SGHVS, CDR2 FQNEAQ. V was pared by 8 bases and J by 4 bases, with 14 bases between. This CDR3 spans 13 amino acids. This CDR3 reads CASGYNTGTEAFF. The CDR3 nucleotides read TGTGCCAGCGGGTATAACACGGGCACTGAAGCTTTCTTT.

This chain links TRBV10-3 with TRBJ1-5, with D uncertain. The ends were cut back, 5 bases at V and 5 bases at J, with 16 bases in the middle. This CDR3 has 15 amino acids. Germline loops: CDR1 ENHRY, CDR2 SYGVKD. The CDR3, as DNA: TGTGCCATCAGTCCTATCGGTCGGGGTGATCAGCCCCAGCATTTT. Its protein product is CAISPIGRGDQPQHF.